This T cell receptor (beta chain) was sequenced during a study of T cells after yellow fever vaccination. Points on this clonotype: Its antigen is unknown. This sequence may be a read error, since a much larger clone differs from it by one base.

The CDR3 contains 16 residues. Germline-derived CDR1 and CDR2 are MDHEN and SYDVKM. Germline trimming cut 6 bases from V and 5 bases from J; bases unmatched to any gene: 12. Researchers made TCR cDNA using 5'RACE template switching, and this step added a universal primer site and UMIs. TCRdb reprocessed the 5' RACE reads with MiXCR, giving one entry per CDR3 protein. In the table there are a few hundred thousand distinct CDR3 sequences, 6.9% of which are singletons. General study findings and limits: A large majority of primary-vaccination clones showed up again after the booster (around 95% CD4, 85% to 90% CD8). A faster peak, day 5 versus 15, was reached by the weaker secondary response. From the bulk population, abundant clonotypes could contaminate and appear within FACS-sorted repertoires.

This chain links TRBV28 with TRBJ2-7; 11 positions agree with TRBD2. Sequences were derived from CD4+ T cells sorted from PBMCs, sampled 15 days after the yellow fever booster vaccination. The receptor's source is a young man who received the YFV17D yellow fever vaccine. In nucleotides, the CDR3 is TGTGCCAGCAGCCCTGGGTCTAGCGGGAGGAATGACGAGCAGTACTTC. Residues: CASSPGSSGRNDEQYF.